This T cell receptor beta chain originates from a study of CD8+ T cells in alopecia areata. About this clone: The antigen is undetermined.

The CDR3 sequence is 16 residues long. The J segment lost 1 base and the V segment lost 4 bases, leaving 5 bases of the junction unmatched. Germline CDR1 reads LNHNV; CDR2 reads YYDKDF (reference sequence). RNA extraction and reverse transcription yielded cDNA as sequencing template. Data came from immunoSEQ multiplex PCR; TCRdb stores just in-frame clones and leaves some out. The sample lists roughly 150,000 clones, around two thirds occurring once. Using a FACSAria, the CD4+ and CD8+ T cells were sorted from the PBMCs. Study outcomes and limitations: Scalp sample sequencing also detects resident alphabeta T cells of normal skin. Mice gave a clearer picture of TCR sharing than patients did, possibly for HLA-related reasons.

The specimen was CD8+ T cells sorted from blood. The chain carries TRBV15 and TRBJ2-2, with 8 bases identical to TRBD1. This TCR derives from a human donor in good health. The CDR3 is CATSNIGTGNTGELFF. The CDR3 nucleotides are TGTGCCACCAGCAACATAGGGACAGGGAACACCGGGGAGCTGTTTTTT.